The 9 T cell receptor beta chains below all came from one sample that was sequenced in a study of OX40 agonist ivuxolimab in advanced cancers. The method behind the library was the immunoSEQ multiplex PCR assay. TCRdb stores this immuneACCESS table with in-frame sequences only. Part of the clones is absent; in the studies checked, under half of the shortfall reflects unresolved V genes, and no reason is known for the rest. Within this sample are some 60,000 clones, with roughly 85% of them counted one time only. 3% to 4.5% of the sample is held by the ten biggest clonotypes. The material sequenced was CD4+ or CD8+ T cells sorted from blood, taken in a trial of the OX40 agonist ivuxolimab. The receptor source for this set is an adult with an advanced solid tumor such as melanoma, head and neck, liver or kidney cancer.

The V gene is TRBV19, the J gene TRBJ2-7; 8 nucleotides line up with TRBD2. This CDR3 is 12 amino acids long. V lost 5 bases and J lost 6; bases outside the gene matches: 3. The germline V gene has CDR1 LNHDA and CDR2 SQIVND (reference sequence). The CDR3 DNA reads as TGTGCCAGTAGTCCAGGGACTAGCGAGCAGTACTTC. Translating gives CASSPGTSEQYF.

This clone was found once. The chain is built from TRBV5-1 and TRBJ2-7; 10 bases map to TRBD2. V was clipped by 4 bases and J by 4 bases; unmatched bases: 8. The CDR3 covers 15 residues. CDR1 and CDR2 (germline): SGHRS, YFSETQ. CDR3 nucleotide sequence: TGCGCCAGCAGCGAGGTGTCTAGCGGGAGTTACGAGCAGTACTTC. This codes for CASSEVSSGSYEQYF.

As to this clone: Sequence at one end of the junction differs from germline and may be a read error. Within the sample, other DNA sequences also encode this same CDR3. The rearrangement uses TRBV27 and TRBJ2-1, with D possibly TRBD1 on 6 matching bases. Germline CDR1 is MNHEY and CDR2 is SMNVEV (reference sequence). CDR3 length: 15 residues. The CDR3 spells CASSLHRPQGNEQFF. CDR3 sequence (DNA): TGTGCTAGCAGTTTACACAGGCCCCAGGGGAATGAGCAGTTCTTC.

This sequence joins TRBV11-1 and TRBJ2-5; 12 bases are a match to TRBD1. The germline CDR1 and CDR2 sequences are SGHAT and FQDESV (reference sequence). Trimming at V came to 4 bases and at J to 5 bases, leaving 5 bases not matched to a gene. The CDR3 totals 15 residues. CDR3 sequence reads: CASSWDRGRPETQYF. CDR3 sequence (DNA): TGTGCCAGCAGCTGGGACAGGGGGCGCCCCGAGACCCAGTACTTC.

This chain joins TRBV28 and TRBJ2-7, with 12 nucleotides matching TRBD1. Germline lookup yields CDR1 MDHEN and CDR2 SYDVKM. With 4 bases clipped from V and 5 bases from J, the junction kept 6 bases outside the gene matches. The CDR3 runs to 15 residues. CDR3: CASSSGGQGADEQYF. CDR3 in DNA: TGTGCCAGCAGTTCAGGGGGACAGGGGGCCGACGAGCAGTACTTC.

This chain links TRBV4-1 with TRBJ1-4; D might be TRBD1 (6 bases). Between the trimmed V and J ends, which lost 4 bases and 3 bases, there was a span of 12 bases. The CDR3 extends over 15 amino acids. Germline-derived CDR1 and CDR2 are MGHRA and YSYEKL. CDR3 nucleotide sequence: TGCGCCAGCAGCCTCAAGGGGGGCCCTAATGAAAAACTGTTTTTT. Its protein product is CASSLKGGPNEKLFF.

V and J are TRBV18 and TRBJ2-1; D tentatively reads TRBD1 or TRBD2 (6 bases each). This CDR3 is 18 amino acids long. V lost 0 bases and J lost 0, with 15 bases in between. The V gene's germline CDR1 is KGHSH and CDR2 LQKENI. The CDR3 spells CASSPPGPGGLSYNEQFF. CDR3 DNA sequence: TGTGCCAGCTCACCACCTGGCCCCGGGGGCCTCTCCTACAATGAGCAGTTCTTC.

The chain employs TRBV28 and TRBJ2-7; 11 positions agree with TRBD1. Trimming cost V 5 bases and J 4 bases; bases outside gene matches: 7. This CDR3 contains 15 residues. The germline gives CDR1 MDHEN, CDR2 SYDVKM. The CDR3 spells CASSPGTGGEYEQYF. CDR3 nucleotide sequence: TGTGCCAGCAGTCCTGGGACAGGGGGGGAGTACGAGCAGTACTTC.

The rearrangement joins TRBV28 to TRBJ2-3, with TRBD2 identical over 14 bases. The trim removed 5 bases at V and 3 bases at J, leaving 7 bases unmatched. Germline CDR1 reads MDHEN; CDR2 reads SYDVKM. The CDR3 is 17 residues long. The CDR3: CASSPPTSGRGTDTQYF. The CDR3 region has the DNA TGTGCCAGCAGTCCGCCGACTAGCGGGAGGGGTACAGATACGCAGTATTTT.